These 16 T cell receptor beta chains originate from one sample sequenced in a study of shared clonotypes between healthy human individuals. Selected positively for CCR7 and CD45RO-negative, naive CD8 cells excluded terminally differentiated effector memory CD45RA+ cells. The protocol was immunoSEQ multiplex PCR, while the TCRdb copy is restricted to in-frame clones and leaves out a portion. The sample has about 2.2 million clones, 93% seen once; the top ten hold approximately 1.7%. Source material: naive CD8+ T cells from PBMCs. Every receptor here comes from a man younger than 35 in good health. Some clones in this sample may be carry-over from other donors' samples.

This clone was recorded only once. This rearrangement joins TRBV27 to TRBJ2-1; 9 bases fit TRBD1. V shed 5 bases and J 4 bases; nucleotides not matched to a gene: 12. The CDR3 contains 17 residues. Per the germline V gene, CDR1 is MNHEY and CDR2 is SMNVEV (reference sequence). The CDR3 DNA reads TGTGCCAGCAGTCTTCTACCAGGACAGGGGTGGTACAATGAGCAGTTCTTC. Encoded protein: CASSLLPGQGWYNEQFF.

The sample holds one count of this clone. This sample includes further DNA sequences coding for the same CDR3. CDR3 in amino acids: CASSFGRGSYNEQFF. The CDR3 DNA is TGTGCCAGCAGTTTCGGGAGAGGCTCCTACAATGAGCAGTTCTTC. The chain employs TRBV27 and TRBJ2-1, with D possibly TRBD2 on 6 matching bases. V lost 3 bases, J lost 0 bases, and 9 bases lay in between. The germline gives CDR1 MNHEY, CDR2 SMNVEV (reference sequence). The CDR3 runs to 15 residues.

This clone was found once. The genes are TRBV5-8 and TRBJ1-2; D remains ambiguous. With 2 bases removed from V and 4 bases from J, the gap between germline ends came to 12 bases. CDR3 length equals 14 residues. CDR1 SGHTS and CDR2 YDEGEE come from the germline V gene. CDR3 sequence: CASSLGVLPYGYTF. The CDR3 DNA sequence: TGTGCCAGCAGCTTAGGAGTACTTCCCTATGGCTACACCTTC.

The chain combines TRBV9 with TRBJ2-5; no reliable D call. CDR1 is SGDLS and CDR2 is YYNGEE in the germline V gene. V lost 0 bases to trimming and J lost 9 bases, with 12 bases between them. This CDR3 is built from 13 residues. The CDR3 DNA reads TGTGCCAGCAGCGTAGGGTTCCCGTCGGCCCAGTACTTC. Its protein product is CASSVGFPSAQYF.

This chain uses TRBV28 with TRBJ2-5; TRBD2 is a possible D gene (5 bases). This CDR3 contains 13 residues. Trimming pared 5 bases from V and 7 bases from J, leaving 14 bases between. Germline CDR1 MDHEN, CDR2 SYDVKM. CDR3 protein: CASSPGLSWTQYF. The CDR3 DNA follows: TGTGCCAGCAGTCCAGGACTTTCCTGGACCCAGTACTTC. Filled out from reference TRBV28 and TRBJ2-5, the complete variable domain reads DVKVTQSSRYLVKRTGEKVFLECVQDMDHENMFWYRQDPGLGLRLIYFSYDVKMKEKGDIPEGYSVSREKKERFSLILESASTNQTSMYLCASSPGLSWTQYFGPGTRLLVL.

The chain is built from TRBV9 and TRBJ2-5, with TRBD2 identical over 11 bases. The V gene end was trimmed by 5 bases and the J gene end by 3 bases; junction bases not matched to a gene: 3. The CDR3 is made up of 14 amino acids. Germline CDR1 SGDLS, CDR2 YYNGEE. The CDR3 sequence: CASSIAGGKETQYF. The CDR3 nucleotides are TGTGCCAGCAGTATAGCGGGAGGGAAAGAGACCCAGTACTTC.

The chain combines TRBV27 with TRBJ2-3; maybe TRBD1 (5 bases). CDR1 is MNHEY and CDR2 is SMNVEV in the germline V gene (reference sequence). The CDR3 covers 14 residues. V dropped 5 bases and J dropped 2 bases, with 11 bases sitting between them. The DNA of the CDR3 is TGTGCCAGCAGTGAAAAGACAGTCACAGATACGCAGTATTTT. This encodes CASSEKTVTDTQYF.

This clone was seen just once. The chain is built from TRBV19 and TRBJ2-4, with D perhaps matching TRBD1 (6 bases). The V and J ends lost 3 bases and 2 bases respectively, with 17 bases between them. This CDR3 comprises 17 residues. Germline V gives CDR1 LNHDA, CDR2 SQIVND (reference sequence). CDR3 sequence: CASSIVVGDKPKNIQYF. CDR3 nucleotides: TGTGCCAGTAGTATTGTGGTAGGGGACAAGCCCAAAAACATTCAGTACTTC.

The chain combines TRBV27 with TRBJ1-1, with D possibly matching TRBD1 (5 bases). CDR1 is MNHEY and CDR2 is SMNVEV in the germline V gene (reference sequence). The CDR3 has 15 residues. V was shortened by 5 bases and J by 0 bases, with 13 bases between the two germline ends. The CDR3 loop is CASSLVGTLNTEAFF. CDR3 DNA: TGTGCCAGCAGTCTCGTGGGGACGTTGAACACTGAAGCTTTCTTT.

The rearrangement uses TRBV28 and TRBJ1-1; TRBD1 is a possible D gene (5 bases). There are 13 residues in the CDR3. In germline, CDR1 is MDHEN, CDR2 SYDVKM. The germline V and J ends were trimmed by 6 bases and 5 bases, with 13 bases remaining between them. The CDR3 coding sequence is TGTGCCAGCAGGATACTCGGGGGGACTGAAGCTTTCTTT. Translated: CASRILGGTEAFF.

This chain joins TRBV28 and TRBJ2-7; 7 bases align to TRBD1. The CDR3 runs 14 residues. Losses at the gene ends were 5 bases for V and 7 bases for J; bases not matched to a gene: 11. Germline CDR1 reads MDHEN; CDR2 reads SYDVKM. CDR3: CASSLQGTVSEQYF. CDR3 sequence (DNA): TGTGCCAGCAGTCTACAGGGGACAGTAAGTGAGCAGTACTTC. Filled out from reference TRBV28 and TRBJ2-7, the complete variable domain reads DVKVTQSSRYLVKRTGEKVFLECVQDMDHENMFWYRQDPGLGLRLIYFSYDVKMKEKGDIPEGYSVSREKKERFSLILESASTNQTSMYLCASSLQGTVSEQYFGPGTRLTVT.

In its sample, this clone was seen a few times. The chain uses TRBV21-1 and TRBJ2-7; the D call in the table, TRBD2, was not verified against the DNA. TRBV21-1 corresponds to a pseudogene. The CDR3 length is 15 residues. This CDR3 is CASSAHLAGPYEQYF. For the CDR3, the DNA is TGTGCCAGCAGCGCCCATCTAGCGGGGCCTTACGAGCAGTACTTC.

This rearrangement joins TRBV30 to TRBJ2-6; possibly TRBD1 or TRBD2 for D (5 bases each). This CDR3 region has 14 residues. Germline V gene data show CDR1 as GTSNPN and CDR2 as SVGIG (reference sequence). Trimming cost V 4 bases and J 2 bases, with 9 bases left between them. The CDR3 loop is CAWTLGAGANVLTF. DNA of the CDR3: TGTGCCTGGACCTTGGGGGCTGGGGCCAACGTCCTGACTTTC.

This clone has a single count. This chain connects TRBV5-1 to TRBJ2-1, with 9 bases lining up with TRBD1. V shed 1 base, J shed 5 bases, and the junction held 7 bases outside the gene matches. The CDR3 totals 16 residues. Germline CDR1 is SGHRS and CDR2 is YFSETQ. In DNA form, the CDR3 reads TGCGCCAGCAGCTTGACGGGGACAGGGCCGAACAATGAGCAGTTCTTC. Its protein is CASSLTGTGPNNEQFF.

The chain is built from TRBV19 and TRBJ2-1; 8 bases are shared with TRBD2. CDR1 and CDR2 (germline): LNHDA, SQIVND (reference sequence). There are 15 residues in the CDR3. V gave up 10 bases and J gave up 2 bases; unmatched junction bases: 10. The CDR3 spells CATRGGLGPYNEQFF. The CDR3, as DNA: TGTGCCACCCGAGGGGGACTAGGGCCCTACAATGAGCAGTTCTTC.

CDR3: CASSRDKIPSYNEQFF. In nucleotides, the CDR3 is TGTGCCAGCAGTCGTGACAAGATCCCTTCCTACAATGAGCAGTTCTTC. This rearrangement joins TRBV27 to TRBJ2-1; D gene unclear. This CDR3 region has 16 residues. Trimming took off 5 bases at V and 1 base at J, with 15 bases between the two ends. The germline CDR1 and CDR2 sequences are MNHEY and SMNVEV (reference sequence).